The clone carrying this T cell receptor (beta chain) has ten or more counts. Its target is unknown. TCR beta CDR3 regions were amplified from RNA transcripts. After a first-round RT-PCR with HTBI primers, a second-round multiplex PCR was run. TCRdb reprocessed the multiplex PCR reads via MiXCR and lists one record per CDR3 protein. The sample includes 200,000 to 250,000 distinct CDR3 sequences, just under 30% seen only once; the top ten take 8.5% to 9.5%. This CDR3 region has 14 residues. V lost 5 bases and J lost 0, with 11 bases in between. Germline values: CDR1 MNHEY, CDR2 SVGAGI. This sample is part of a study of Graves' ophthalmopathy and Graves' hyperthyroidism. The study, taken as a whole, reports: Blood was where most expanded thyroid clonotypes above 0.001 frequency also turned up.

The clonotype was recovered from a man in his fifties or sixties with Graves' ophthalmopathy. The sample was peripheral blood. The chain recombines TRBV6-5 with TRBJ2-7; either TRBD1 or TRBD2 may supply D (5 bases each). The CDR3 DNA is TGTGCCAGCAGTACCCGGGACGCCTCCTACGAGCAGTACTTC. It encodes CASSTRDASYEQYF.